This is a list of T cell receptor beta chains from one sample in a study of blood T cells in healthy people across ages. TCRdb fed the 5' RACE reads into MiXCR, producing one record per CDR3 protein. Here the sample spans approximately 680,000 distinct CDR3 sequences, roughly 32% being singletons. Sequenced material: blood. The origin of the receptors is a woman aged 80 or over in good health. The conserved cysteine and the conserved F or W are not part of the CDR3 here. The order of the fields is clone size, V gene, J gene, CDR3 protein. The listing skips clone size in some rows; elsewhere it reads once, few, many or a size class.

abundance: many; v_gene: TRBV28; j_gene: TRBJ1-6; CDR3aa: ASSSWGQGNYSPLH
abundance: few; v_gene: TRBV28; j_gene: TRBJ2-3; CDR3aa: ASSSPGASTDTQY
abundance: many; v_gene: TRBV12-3/TRBV12-4; j_gene: TRBJ1-2; CDR3aa: ASSWSYGGYT
abundance: many; v_gene: TRBV11-2; j_gene: TRBJ2-3; CDR3aa: ASSSYLVYTDTQY
abundance: few; v_gene: TRBV7-2; j_gene: TRBJ2-6; CDR3aa: ASSSGRTGAPISGANVLT
abundance: many; v_gene: TRBV7-3; j_gene: TRBJ1-1; CDR3aa: ASSLWGENTEAF
abundance: many; v_gene: TRBV7-2; j_gene: TRBJ2-4; CDR3aa: ASSLGGLRGNIQY
abundance: many; v_gene: TRBV4-2; j_gene: TRBJ1-2; CDR3aa: ASSQGGPPNYGYT
abundance: .; v_gene: TRBV25-1; j_gene: TRBJ1-3; CDR3aa: ASSEFRQGSGNTIY
abundance: few; v_gene: TRBV7-6; j_gene: TRBJ2-3; CDR3aa: ASSLIGQGKYSTDTQY
abundance: .; v_gene: TRBV20-1; j_gene: TRBJ2-5; CDR3aa: SASGPPRQTQY
abundance: many; v_gene: TRBV5-5; j_gene: TRBJ2-1; CDR3aa: ASSLGQKTYNEQF
abundance: .; v_gene: TRBV5-1; j_gene: TRBJ1-2; CDR3aa: ASSLEGQGVLFGYT
abundance: many; v_gene: TRBV7-2; j_gene: TRBJ1-1; CDR3aa: ASSLTGTGNTEAF
abundance: .; v_gene: TRBV7-9; j_gene: TRBJ2-4; CDR3aa: ASSLDWDIQY
abundance: .; v_gene: TRBV28; j_gene: TRBJ2-3; CDR3aa: ANSFGRRGAVDTQY